A selection of T cell receptor beta chains follows, all from one sample in a study of blood T cell repertoires in COVID-19. Here immunoSEQ multiplex PCR was the method, and the copy in TCRdb shows in-frame clones only, minus some. Found here are about 160,000 clones, about 86% of them singletons; the top ten hold less than 3.5%. The sample taken for sequencing was peripheral blood. The receptors stem from an older man with acute or convalescent COVID-19. Each CDR3 is given without its conserved first and last residue. The D gene is left open where the match is weak.

TRBJ1-2 TRBV28 - ASSSATVGGYT
TRBJ2-5 TRBV29-1 - SVDRPGQETQY
TRBJ1-6 TRBV30 - AWRDLGQTNSPLH
TRBJ1-5 TRBV19 TRBD1 ASSILGTGDQPQH
TRBJ2-7 TRBV5-1 TRBD1 ASSEQGERNEQY
TRBJ2-1 TRBV27 TRBD2 ASSRLAGGPNEQF
TRBJ2-7 TRBV7-2 TRBD2 ASSMGLADSYEQY
TRBJ2-7 TRBV10-2 TRBD2 ASTGRTSGSYEQY
TRBJ2-7 TRBV28 - ASRWGGTYEQY
TRBJ2-1 TRBV7-6 - ASSLVSASVYNEQF
TRBJ2-1 TRBV19 TRBD2 ASSTSGLAQF
TRBJ1-1 TRBV3-1/TRBV3-2 TRBD1 ASSLGQGGEAF
TRBJ2-3 TRBV7-2 - ASTYRAQSKGDTQY
TRBJ2-3 TRBV7-2 TRBD2 ASRARASGSADTQY
TRBJ2-2 TRBV9 - ASSLTSQGTTGELF
TRBJ2-2 TRBV28 TRBD2 ASSLPGASGSRELF
TRBJ1-1 TRBV28 - ASSLEATEAF